Here is one T cell receptor beta chain with its context. Self-reported history from a screening survey and questionnaire set each donor's cohort. Among Cohort 3 donors, those recovered had two negative PCRs, clearance, or symptom resolution. Germline V gene data show CDR1 as SGDLS and CDR2 as YYNGEE. Trimming removed 0 bases from V and 10 bases from J, with 8 bases in between. The CDR3 consists of 12 residues. Per the study methods: Reference gene primer amplification in the assay estimated nucleated cell counts. Sequencing was performed with immunoSEQ multiplex PCR; in TCRdb, only in-frame clones are kept and a portion is missing. V and J calls and clone size follow that table, whereas D and trimming were derived from the DNA. The sample has fewer than 350,000 clones; around 85% are singletons. These data come from a study of blood T cell repertoires in COVID-19. In the study overall: Acute and convalescent COVID-19 samples came from the United States, Italy and Spain.

V gene TRBV9 combines with J gene TRBJ2-1, with D unresolved. This TCR was sampled from a man aged 30 to 39 who had recovered from COVID-19. What was sequenced was PBMCs or T cells enriched from blood (not recorded which). CDR3 residues: CASSVAGREQFF. The DNA of the CDR3 is TGTGCCAGCAGCGTAGCTGGGCGCGAGCAGTTCTTC. The variable domain in full, with the rest retrieved from reference TRBV9 and TRBJ2-1, is DSGVTQTPKHLITATGQRVTLRCSPRSGDLSVYWYQQSLDQGLQFLIQYYNGEERAKGNILERFSAQQFPDLHSELNLSSLELGDSALYFCASSVAGREQFFGPGTRLTVL.